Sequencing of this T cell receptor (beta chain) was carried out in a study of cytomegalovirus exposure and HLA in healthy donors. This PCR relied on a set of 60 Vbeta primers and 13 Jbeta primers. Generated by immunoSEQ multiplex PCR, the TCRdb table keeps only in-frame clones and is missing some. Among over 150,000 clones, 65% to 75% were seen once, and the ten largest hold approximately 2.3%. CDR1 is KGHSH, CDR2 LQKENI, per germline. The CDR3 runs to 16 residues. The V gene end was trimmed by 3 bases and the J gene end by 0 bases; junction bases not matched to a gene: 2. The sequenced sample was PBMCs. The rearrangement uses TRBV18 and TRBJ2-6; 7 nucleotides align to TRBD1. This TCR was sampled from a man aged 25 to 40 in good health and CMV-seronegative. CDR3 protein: CASSPGQTSGANVLTF. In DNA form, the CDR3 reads TGTGCCAGCTCACCGGGACAGACCTCTGGGGCCAACGTCCTGACTTTC.